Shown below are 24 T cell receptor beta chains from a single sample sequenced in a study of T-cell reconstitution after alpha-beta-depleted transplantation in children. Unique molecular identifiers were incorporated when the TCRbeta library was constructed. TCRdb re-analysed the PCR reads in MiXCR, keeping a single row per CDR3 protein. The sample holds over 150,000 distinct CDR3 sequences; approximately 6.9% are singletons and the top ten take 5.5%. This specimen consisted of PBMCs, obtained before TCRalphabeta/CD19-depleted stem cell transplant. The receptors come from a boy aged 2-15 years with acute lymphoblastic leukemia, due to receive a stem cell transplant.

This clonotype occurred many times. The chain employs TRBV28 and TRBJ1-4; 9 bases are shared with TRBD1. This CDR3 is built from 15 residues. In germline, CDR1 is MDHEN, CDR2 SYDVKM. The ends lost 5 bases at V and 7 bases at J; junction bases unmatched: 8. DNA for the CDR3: TGTGCCAGCAGTGTACAGGGGGCTGGAGGTGAAAAACTGTTTTTT. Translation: CASSVQGAGGEKLFF.

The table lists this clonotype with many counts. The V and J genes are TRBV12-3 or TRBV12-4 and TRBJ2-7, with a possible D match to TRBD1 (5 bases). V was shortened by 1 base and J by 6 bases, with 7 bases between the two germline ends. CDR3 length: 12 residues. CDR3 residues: CASSLGQFEQYF. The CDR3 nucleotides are TGTGCCAGCAGTTTAGGACAGTTCGAGCAGTACTTC.

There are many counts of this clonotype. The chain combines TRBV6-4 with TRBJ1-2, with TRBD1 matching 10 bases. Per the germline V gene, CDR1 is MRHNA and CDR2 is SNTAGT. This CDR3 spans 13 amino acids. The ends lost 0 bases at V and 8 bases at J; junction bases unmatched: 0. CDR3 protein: CASSDSTGGGYTF. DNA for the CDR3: TGTGCCAGCAGTGACTCGACAGGGGGCGGCTACACCTTC.

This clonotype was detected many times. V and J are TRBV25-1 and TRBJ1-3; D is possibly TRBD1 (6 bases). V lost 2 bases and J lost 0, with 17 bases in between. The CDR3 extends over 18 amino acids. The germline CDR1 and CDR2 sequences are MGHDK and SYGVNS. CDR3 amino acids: CASSEAGADFGSGNTIYF. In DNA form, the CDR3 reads TGTGCCAGCAGTGAAGCAGGGGCCGATTTTGGCTCTGGAAACACCATATATTTT.

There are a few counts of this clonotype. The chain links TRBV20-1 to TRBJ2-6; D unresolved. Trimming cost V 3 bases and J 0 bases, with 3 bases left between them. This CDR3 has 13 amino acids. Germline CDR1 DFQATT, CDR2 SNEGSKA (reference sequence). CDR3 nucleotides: TGCAGTGCTAGGAACTCTGGGGCCAACGTCCTGACTTTC. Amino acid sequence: CSARNSGANVLTF.

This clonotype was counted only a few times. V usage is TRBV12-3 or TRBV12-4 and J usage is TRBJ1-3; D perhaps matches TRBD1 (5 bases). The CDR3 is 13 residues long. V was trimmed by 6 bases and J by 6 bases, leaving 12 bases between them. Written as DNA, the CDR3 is TGTGCCAGCAGGGGACGGTTGGCAAACACCATATATTTT. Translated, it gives CASRGRLANTIYF.

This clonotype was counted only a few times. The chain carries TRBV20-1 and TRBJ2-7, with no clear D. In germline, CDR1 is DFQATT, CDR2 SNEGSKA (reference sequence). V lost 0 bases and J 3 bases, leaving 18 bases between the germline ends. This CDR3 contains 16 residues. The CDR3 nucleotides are TGCAGTGCTAGAGATCAAGGCACCCTTATAGGCTACGAGCAGTACTTC. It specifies CSARDQGTLIGYEQYF.

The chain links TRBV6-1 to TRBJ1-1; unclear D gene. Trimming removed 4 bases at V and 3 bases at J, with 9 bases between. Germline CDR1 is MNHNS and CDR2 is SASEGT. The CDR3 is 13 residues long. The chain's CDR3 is CASSAEQDTEAFF. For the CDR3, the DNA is TGTGCCAGCAGTGCGGAGCAGGACACTGAAGCTTTCTTT.

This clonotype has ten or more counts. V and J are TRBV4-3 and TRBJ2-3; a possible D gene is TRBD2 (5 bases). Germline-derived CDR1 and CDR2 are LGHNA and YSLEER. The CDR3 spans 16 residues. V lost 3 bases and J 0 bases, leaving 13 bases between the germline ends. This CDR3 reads CASSQWGSASTDTQYF. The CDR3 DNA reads TGCGCCAGCAGCCAGTGGGGTAGCGCAAGCACAGATACGCAGTATTTT.

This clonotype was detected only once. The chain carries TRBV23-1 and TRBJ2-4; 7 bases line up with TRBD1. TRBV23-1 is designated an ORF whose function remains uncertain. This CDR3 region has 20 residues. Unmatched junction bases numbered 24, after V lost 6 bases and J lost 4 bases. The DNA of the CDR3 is TGCGCCAGCAGCCCTCCCCCCTCGCATCTTCGAACAGGGGCTAAAAACATTCAGTACTTC. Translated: CASSPPPSHLRTGAKNIQYF.

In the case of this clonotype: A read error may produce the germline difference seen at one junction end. In DNA form, the CDR3 reads TGTGCCATCAGCCCCCGGCTCCACTACGAGCAGTACTTC. It encodes CAISPRLHYEQYF. This chain links TRBV4-2 with TRBJ2-7, with D unresolved. There are 13 residues in the CDR3. CDR1 LGHNA and CDR2 YNFKEQ come from the germline V gene.

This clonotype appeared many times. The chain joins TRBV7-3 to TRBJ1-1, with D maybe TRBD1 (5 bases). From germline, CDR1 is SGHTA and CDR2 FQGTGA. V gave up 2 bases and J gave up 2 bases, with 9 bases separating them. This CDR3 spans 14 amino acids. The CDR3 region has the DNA TGTGCCAGCAGCTTACTCGGGACTAACACTGAAGCTTTCTTT. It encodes CASSLLGTNTEAFF.

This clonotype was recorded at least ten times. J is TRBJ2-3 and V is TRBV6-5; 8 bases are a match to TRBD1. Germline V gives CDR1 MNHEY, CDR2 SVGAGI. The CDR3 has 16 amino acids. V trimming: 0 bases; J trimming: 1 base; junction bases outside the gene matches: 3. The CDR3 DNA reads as TGTGCCAGCAGTTACTCGGGGGGACAGGGCACAGATACGCAGTATTTT. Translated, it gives CASSYSGGQGTDTQYF.

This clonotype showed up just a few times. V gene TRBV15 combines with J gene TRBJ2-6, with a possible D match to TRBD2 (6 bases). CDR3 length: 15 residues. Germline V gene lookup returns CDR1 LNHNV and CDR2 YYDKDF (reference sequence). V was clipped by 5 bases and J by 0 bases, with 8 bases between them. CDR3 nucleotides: TGTGCCACCAGCGGGGGGAGCTCTGGGGCCAACGTCCTGACTTTC. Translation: CATSGGSSGANVLTF.

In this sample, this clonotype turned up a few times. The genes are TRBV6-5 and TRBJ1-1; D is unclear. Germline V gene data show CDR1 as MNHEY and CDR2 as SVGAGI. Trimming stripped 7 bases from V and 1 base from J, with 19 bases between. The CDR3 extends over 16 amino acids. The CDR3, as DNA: TGTGCCAGCACCCCCCGGACCATCCGCGGGAACACTGAAGCTTTCTTT. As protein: CASTPRTIRGNTEAFF.

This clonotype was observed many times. The CDR3, as DNA: TGCAGTGCTCCCGACCTTGGACCTTCGAGTAGAGATACGCAGTATTTT. Translation gives CSAPDLGPSSRDTQYF. The J gene is TRBJ2-3, the V gene TRBV20-1; no reliable D call. Germline loops: CDR1 DFQATT, CDR2 SNEGSKA (reference sequence). The length of the CDR3 is 16 residues. Trimming left V 5 bases short and J 5 bases short, with 23 bases between.

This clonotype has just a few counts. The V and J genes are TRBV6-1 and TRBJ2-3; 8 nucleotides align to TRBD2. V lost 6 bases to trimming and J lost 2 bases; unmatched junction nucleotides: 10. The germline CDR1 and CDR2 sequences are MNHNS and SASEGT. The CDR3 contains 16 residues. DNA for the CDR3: TGTGCCAGCAGGGGGCCGGGGGGGGGGCTCACAGATACGCAGTATTTT. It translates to CASRGPGGGLTDTQYF.

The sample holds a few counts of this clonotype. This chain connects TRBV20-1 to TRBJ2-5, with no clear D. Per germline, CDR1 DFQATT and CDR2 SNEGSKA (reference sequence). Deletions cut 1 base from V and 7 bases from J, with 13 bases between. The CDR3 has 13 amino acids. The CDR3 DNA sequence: TGCAGTGCTAGAGGACTGGCCAAAGGGACCCAGTACTTC. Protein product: CSARGLAKGTQYF.

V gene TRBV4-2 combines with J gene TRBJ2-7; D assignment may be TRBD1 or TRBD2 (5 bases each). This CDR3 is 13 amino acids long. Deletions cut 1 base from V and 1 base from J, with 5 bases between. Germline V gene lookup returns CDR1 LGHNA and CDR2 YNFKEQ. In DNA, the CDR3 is TGTGCCAGCAGCCAAGGGGGGTCCTACGAGCAGTACTTC. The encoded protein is CASSQGGSYEQYF.

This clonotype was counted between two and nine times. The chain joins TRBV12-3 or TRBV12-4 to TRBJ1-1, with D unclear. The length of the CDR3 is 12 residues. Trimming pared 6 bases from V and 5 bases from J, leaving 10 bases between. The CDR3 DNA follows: TGTGCCAGCAGCCGGGTTTTGACTGAAGCTTTCTTT. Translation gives CASSRVLTEAFF.

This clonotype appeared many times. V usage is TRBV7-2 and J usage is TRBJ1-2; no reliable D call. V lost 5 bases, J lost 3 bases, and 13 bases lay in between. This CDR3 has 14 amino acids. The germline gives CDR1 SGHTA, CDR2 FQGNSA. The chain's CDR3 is CASSPRTEYYGYTF. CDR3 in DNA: TGTGCCAGCAGCCCGAGGACGGAATACTATGGCTACACCTTC.

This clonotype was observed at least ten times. The CDR3 loop is CASSLSGTGGTEAFF. CDR3 bases: TGCGCCAGCAGCTTGTCCGGGACAGGGGGAACTGAAGCTTTCTTT. V is TRBV5-1 and J is TRBJ1-1, with TRBD1 identical over 11 bases. CDR3 length: 15 amino acids. Germline V lookup: CDR1 SGHRS, CDR2 YFSETQ. The junction had 4 bases not matched to a gene; V was cut back by 1 base and J by 5 bases.

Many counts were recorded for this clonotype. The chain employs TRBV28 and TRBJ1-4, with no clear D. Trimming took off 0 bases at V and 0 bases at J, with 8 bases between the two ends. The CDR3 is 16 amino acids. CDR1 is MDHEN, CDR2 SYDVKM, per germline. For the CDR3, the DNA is TGTGCCAGCAGTTTATGGGAGATTGCAACTAATGAAAAACTGTTTTTT. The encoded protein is CASSLWEIATNEKLFF.

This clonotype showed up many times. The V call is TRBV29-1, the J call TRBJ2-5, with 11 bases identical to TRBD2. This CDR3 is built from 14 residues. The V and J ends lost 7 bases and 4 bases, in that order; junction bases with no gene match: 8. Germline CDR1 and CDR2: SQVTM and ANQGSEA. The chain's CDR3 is CSAKTSGGGETQYF. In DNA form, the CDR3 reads TGCAGCGCCAAAACTAGCGGGGGTGGAGAGACCCAGTACTTC.